This T cell receptor (beta chain) is drawn from a study of CD8+ T cells in alopecia areata. The study, taken as a whole, reports: Normal scalp showed lower clonality than lesional scalp, especially alopecia totalis/universalis.

The treatment denotes: oral pan-JAK inhibitor, 5-10 mg twice daily. Following extraction, RNA underwent reverse transcription to cDNA, which served as the sequencing template. Produced via immunoSEQ multiplex PCR; TCRdb's table is partial and in-frame only. Of roughly 190,000 clones listed, 55% to 70% were seen once; the top ten hold 0.69%. The CDR3 runs to 15 residues. CDR1 is SNHLY, CDR2 FYNNEI, per germline. A word on this clone: Its antigen is undetermined. The germline gene is not matched at one end of the junction; a read error may be the cause.

The input for sequencing was CD4+ T cells sorted from blood, taken at week 4, from a patient treated with tofacitinib. The J gene is TRBJ1-2, the V gene TRBV2; TRBD1 agrees at 7 bases. The sequence came from a human donor with alopecia areata. CDR3 loop: CASSGVGQVNYSYTF. The CDR3, as DNA: TGTGCCAGCAGTGGAGTCGGACAGGTTAACTATAGCTACACCTTC.